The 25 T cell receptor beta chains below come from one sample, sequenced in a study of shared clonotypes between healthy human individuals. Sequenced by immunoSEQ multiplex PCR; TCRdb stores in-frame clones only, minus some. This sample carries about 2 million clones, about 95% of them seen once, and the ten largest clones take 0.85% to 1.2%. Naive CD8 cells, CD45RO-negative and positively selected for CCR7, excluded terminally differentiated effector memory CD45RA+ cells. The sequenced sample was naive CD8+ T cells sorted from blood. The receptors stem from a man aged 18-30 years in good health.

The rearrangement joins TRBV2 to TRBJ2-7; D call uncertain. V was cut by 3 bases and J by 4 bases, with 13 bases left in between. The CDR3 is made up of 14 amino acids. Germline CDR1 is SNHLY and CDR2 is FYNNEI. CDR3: CASSETESRYEQYF. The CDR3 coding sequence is TGTGCCAGCAGTGAGACGGAATCTCGTTACGAGCAGTACTTC.

The CDR3 DNA is TGTGCCAGCAGCCAACCACCGGGACAGGGGACCTACGAGCAGTACTTC. Amino acids: CASSQPPGQGTYEQYF. This chain connects TRBV7-9 to TRBJ2-7, with 10 bases matching TRBD1. J gave up 2 bases and V 5 bases, and 9 bases lay outside the gene matches. The germline V gene has CDR1 SEHNR and CDR2 FQNEAQ (reference sequence). The length of the CDR3 is 16 residues.

CDR3 sequence (DNA): TGTGCCAGCAGCCCAAGGACTAGCGAAAGCACAGATACGCAGTATTTT. As protein: CASSPRTSESTDTQYF. V usage is TRBV7-9 and J usage is TRBJ2-3; 9 bases are a match to TRBD2. The V gene's germline CDR1 is SEHNR and CDR2 FQNEAQ (reference sequence). The CDR3 covers 16 residues. Losses at the gene ends were 5 bases for V and 0 bases for J; bases not matched to a gene: 6. The full variable domain, rest sourced from reference TRBV7-9 and TRBJ2-3, is DTGVSQNPRHKITKRGQNVTFRCDPISEHNRLYWYRQTLGQGPEFLTYFQNEAQLEKSRLLSDRFSAERPKGSFSTLEIQRTEQGDSAMYLCASSPRTSESTDTQYFGPGTRLTVL.

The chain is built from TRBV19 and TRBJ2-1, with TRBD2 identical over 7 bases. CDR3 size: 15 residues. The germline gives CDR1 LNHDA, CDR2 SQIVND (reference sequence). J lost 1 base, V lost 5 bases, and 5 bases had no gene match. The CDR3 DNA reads TGTGCCAGTAGTGTCCTAGCGGTATCCTACAATGAGCAGTTCTTC. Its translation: CASSVLAVSYNEQFF.

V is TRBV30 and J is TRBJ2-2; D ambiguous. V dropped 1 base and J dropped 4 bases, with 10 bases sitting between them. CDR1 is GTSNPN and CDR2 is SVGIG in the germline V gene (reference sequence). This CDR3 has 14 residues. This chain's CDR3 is CAWSGPMGTGELFF. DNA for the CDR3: TGTGCCTGGAGTGGGCCCATGGGCACCGGGGAGCTGTTTTTT.

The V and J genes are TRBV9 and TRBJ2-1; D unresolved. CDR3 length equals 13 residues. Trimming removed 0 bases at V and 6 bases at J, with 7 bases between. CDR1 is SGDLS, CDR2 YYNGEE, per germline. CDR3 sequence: CASSVALRNEQFF. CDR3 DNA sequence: TGTGCCAGCAGCGTAGCACTACGCAATGAGCAGTTCTTC. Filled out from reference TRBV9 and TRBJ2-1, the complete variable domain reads DSGVTQTPKHLITATGQRVTLRCSPRSGDLSVYWYQQSLDQGLQFLIQYYNGEERAKGNILERFSAQQFPDLHSELNLSSLELGDSALYFCASSVALRNEQFFGPGTRLTVL.

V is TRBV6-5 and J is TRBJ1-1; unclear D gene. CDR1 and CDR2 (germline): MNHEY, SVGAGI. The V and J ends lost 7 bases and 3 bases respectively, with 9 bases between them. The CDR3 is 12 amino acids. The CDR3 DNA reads TGTGCCAGCATATCGGTATACACTGAAGCTTTCTTT. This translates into CASISVYTEAFF.

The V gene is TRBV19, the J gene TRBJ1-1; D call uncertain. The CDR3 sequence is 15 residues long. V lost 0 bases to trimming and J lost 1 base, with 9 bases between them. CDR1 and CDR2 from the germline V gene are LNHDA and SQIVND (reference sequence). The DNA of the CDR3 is TGTGCCAGTAGTATAGAGGCAGAAGCGAACACTGAAGCTTTCTTT. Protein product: CASSIEAEANTEAFF. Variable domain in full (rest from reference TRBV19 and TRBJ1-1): DGGITQSPKYLFRKEGQNVTLSCEQNLNHDAMYWYRQDPGQGLRLIYYSQIVNDFQKGDIAEGYSVSREKKESFPLTVTSAQKNPTAFYLCASSIEAEANTEAFFGQGTRLTVV.

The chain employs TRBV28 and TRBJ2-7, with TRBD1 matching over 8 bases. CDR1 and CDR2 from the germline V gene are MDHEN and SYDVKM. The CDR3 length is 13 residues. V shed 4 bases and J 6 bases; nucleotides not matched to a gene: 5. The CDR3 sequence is CASSWVQGVEQYF. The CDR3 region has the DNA TGTGCCAGCAGTTGGGTACAGGGGGTCGAGCAGTACTTC.

CDR3 sequence: CASSVSGASSPLHF. The CDR3 DNA is TGTGCCAGCAGCGTATCAGGGGCGAGTTCACCCCTCCACTTT. The V and J genes are TRBV9 and TRBJ1-6, with a tentative D call TRBD1 (6 bases). The V gene's germline CDR1 is SGDLS and CDR2 YYNGEE. CDR3 size: 14 residues. V lost 1 base and J 9 bases, leaving 11 bases between the germline ends.

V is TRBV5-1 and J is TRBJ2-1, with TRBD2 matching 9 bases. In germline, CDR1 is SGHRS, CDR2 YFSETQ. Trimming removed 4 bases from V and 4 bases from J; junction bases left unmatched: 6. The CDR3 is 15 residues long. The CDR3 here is CASSPPGLAYNEQFF. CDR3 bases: TGCGCCAGCAGCCCGCCGGGACTAGCTTACAATGAGCAGTTCTTC.

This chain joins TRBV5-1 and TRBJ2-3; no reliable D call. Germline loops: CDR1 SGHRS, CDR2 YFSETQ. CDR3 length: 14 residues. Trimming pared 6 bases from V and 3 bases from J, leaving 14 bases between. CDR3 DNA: TGCGCCAGCAAGGACCTCGACGTGACAGATACGCAGTATTTT. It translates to CASKDLDVTDTQYF. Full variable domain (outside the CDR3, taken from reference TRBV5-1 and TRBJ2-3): KAGVTQTPRYLIKTRGQQVTLSCSPISGHRSVSWYQQTPGQGLQFLFEYFSETQRNKGNFPGRFSGRQFSNSRSEMNVSTLELGDSALYLCASKDLDVTDTQYFGPGTRLTVL.

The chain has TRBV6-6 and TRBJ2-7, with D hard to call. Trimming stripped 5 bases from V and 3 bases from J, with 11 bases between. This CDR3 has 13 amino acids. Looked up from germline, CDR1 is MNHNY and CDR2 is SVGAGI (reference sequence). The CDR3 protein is CASSLTELYEQYF. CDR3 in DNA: TGTGCCAGCAGTCTTACAGAACTCTACGAGCAGTACTTC.

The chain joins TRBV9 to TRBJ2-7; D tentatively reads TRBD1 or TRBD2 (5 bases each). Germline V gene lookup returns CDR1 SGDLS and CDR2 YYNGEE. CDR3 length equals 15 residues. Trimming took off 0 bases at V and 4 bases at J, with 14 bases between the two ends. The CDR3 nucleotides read TGTGCCAGCAGCGTAGCTTCCGGGACCTTATACGAGCAGTACTTC. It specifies CASSVASGTLYEQYF.

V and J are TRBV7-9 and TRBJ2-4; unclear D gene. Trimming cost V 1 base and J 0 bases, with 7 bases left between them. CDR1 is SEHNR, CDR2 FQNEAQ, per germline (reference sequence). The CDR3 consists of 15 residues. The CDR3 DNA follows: TGTGCCAGCAGCTTAGGGGATGTAGCCAAAAACATTCAGTACTTC. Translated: CASSLGDVAKNIQYF.

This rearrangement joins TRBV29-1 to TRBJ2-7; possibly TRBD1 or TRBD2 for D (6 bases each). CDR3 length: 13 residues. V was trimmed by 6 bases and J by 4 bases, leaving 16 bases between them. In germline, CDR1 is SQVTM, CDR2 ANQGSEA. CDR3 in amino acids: CSVAEGGPYEQYF. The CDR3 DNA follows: TGCAGCGTGGCGGAAGGGGGGCCGTACGAGCAGTACTTC.

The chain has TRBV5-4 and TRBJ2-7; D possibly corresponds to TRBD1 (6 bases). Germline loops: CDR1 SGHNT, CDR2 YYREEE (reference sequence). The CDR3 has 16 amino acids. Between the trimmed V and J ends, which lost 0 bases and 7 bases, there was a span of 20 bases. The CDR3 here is CASSLGSGQSFWEQYF. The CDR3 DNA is TGTGCCAGCAGCTTGGGTTCTGGACAGTCCTTTTGGGAGCAGTACTTC.

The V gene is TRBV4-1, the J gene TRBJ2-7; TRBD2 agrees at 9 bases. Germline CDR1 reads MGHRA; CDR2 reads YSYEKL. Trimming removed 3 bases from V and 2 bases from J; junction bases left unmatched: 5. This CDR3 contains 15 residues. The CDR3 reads CASSQTLAGAYEQYF. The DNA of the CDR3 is TGCGCCAGCAGCCAGACCTTAGCGGGAGCCTACGAGCAGTACTTC.

The DNA for the CDR3 is TGTGCCAGCAGCTCAGCGGCCACTAATGAAAAACTGTTTTTT. This gives the protein CASSSAATNEKLFF. J is TRBJ1-4 and V is TRBV7-9; D not certain. CDR1 and CDR2 from the germline V gene are SEHNR and FQNEAQ (reference sequence). This CDR3 has 14 residues. The V end was cut by 4 bases, the J end by 2 bases, with 8 bases between.

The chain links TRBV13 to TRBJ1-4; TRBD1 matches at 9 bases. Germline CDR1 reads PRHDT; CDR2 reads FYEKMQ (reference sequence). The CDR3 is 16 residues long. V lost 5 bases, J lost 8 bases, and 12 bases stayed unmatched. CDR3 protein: CASSRNRDRDEEKLFF. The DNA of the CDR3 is TGTGCCAGCAGCCGGAACCGGGACAGGGATGAGGAAAAACTGTTTTTT.

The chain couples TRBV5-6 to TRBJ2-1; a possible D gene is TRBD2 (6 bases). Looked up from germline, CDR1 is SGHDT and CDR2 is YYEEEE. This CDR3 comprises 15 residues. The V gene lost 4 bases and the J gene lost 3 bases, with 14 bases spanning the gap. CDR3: CASSDTTGVYNEQFF. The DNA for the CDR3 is TGTGCCAGCAGCGACACGACGGGGGTCTACAATGAGCAGTTCTTC.

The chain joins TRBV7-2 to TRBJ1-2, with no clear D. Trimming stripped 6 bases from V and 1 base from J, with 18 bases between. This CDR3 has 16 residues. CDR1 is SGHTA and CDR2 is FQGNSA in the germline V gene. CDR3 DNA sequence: TGTGCCAGCAGTCTTAGTACGGGTGTACTTAACTATGGCTACACCTTC. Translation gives CASSLSTGVLNYGYTF.

Written as DNA, the CDR3 is TGTGCCAGCAGCGTAGGGGGGGCACTCACAGATACGCAGTATTTT. It is translated as CASSVGGALTDTQYF. The chain couples TRBV9 to TRBJ2-3; D may be TRBD1 or TRBD2 (6 bases each). The CDR3 contains 15 residues. V lost 0 bases and J 2 bases, leaving 10 bases between the germline ends. Germline values: CDR1 SGDLS, CDR2 YYNGEE.

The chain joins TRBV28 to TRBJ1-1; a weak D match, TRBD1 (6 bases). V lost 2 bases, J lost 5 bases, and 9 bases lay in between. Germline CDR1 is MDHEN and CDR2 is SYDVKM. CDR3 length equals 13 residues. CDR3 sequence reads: CASSLGQITEAFF. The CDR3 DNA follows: TGTGCCAGCAGTTTAGGACAGATAACTGAAGCTTTCTTT.

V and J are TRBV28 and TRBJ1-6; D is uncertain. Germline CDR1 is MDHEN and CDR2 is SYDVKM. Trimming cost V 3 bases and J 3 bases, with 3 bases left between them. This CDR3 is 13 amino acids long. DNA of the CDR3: TGTGCCAGCAGTTTGGGCTATAATTCACCCCTCCACTTT. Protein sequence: CASSLGYNSPLHF.